A selection of T cell receptor beta chains follows, all from one sample in a study of blood T cell repertoires in COVID-19. Measured with immunoSEQ multiplex PCR; TCRdb has only the in-frame clones, and not every one. Of 350,000 to 450,000 clones listed, more than 75% are singletons. Sequenced material: PBMCs or T cells enriched from blood (not recorded which). These receptors originate from a man between 40 and 49 years old in a cohort exposed to, infected with or recovered from COVID-19 (not recorded which). Both conserved end residues are part of each CDR3. The D gene is left open where the match is weak. Some rows mark clone size as missing; the rest say once, few, many or name a class of expanded clone.

>.|TRBJ2-5|TRBV18|.
CASSSYQGSETQYF
TGTGCCAGCTCATCTTATCAGGGATCCGAGACCCAGTACTTC
>once|TRBJ2-2|TRBV5-1|TRBD2
CASSFSGRILSGELFF
TGCGCCAGCAGCTTTAGCGGGAGGATTTTGTCCGGGGAGCTGTTTTTT
>.|TRBJ2-7|TRBV5-1|.
CASSLATGPLGEQYF
TGCGCCAGCAGCTTGGCGACAGGCCCGTTGGGGGAGCAGTACTTC
>.|TRBJ1-4|TRBV29-1|TRBD1
CSVYQGGIGEKLFF
TGCAGCGTATACCAGGGGGGCATCGGTGAAAAACTGTTTTTT
>.|TRBJ1-1|TRBV6-5|.
CASSHTDGGTEAFF
TGTGCCAGCAGTCACACGGACGGGGGCACTGAAGCTTTCTTT
>.|TRBJ2-3|TRBV9|TRBD2
CASSSGLAGVTDTQYF
TGTGCCAGCAGCTCAGGACTAGCGGGAGTGACAGATACGCAGTATTTT
>.|TRBJ2-1|TRBV6-5|.
CASSGPHLYNEQFF
TGTGCCAGTTCAGGGCCACACCTCTACAATGAGCAGTTCTTC
>.|TRBJ2-2|TRBV2|.
CASSEIQGSGELFF
TGTGCCAGCAGTGAAATCCAGGGCAGCGGGGAGCTGTTTTTT
>once|TRBJ2-5|TRBV28|.
CASSSEQLLLSETQYF
TGTGCCAGCAGTTCTGAACAGTTGCTTTTGTCCGAGACCCAGTACTTC
>.|TRBJ2-2|TRBV9|TRBD2
CASSVVSSGSTGELFF
TGTGCCAGCAGCGTAGTTTCTAGCGGGAGCACCGGGGAGCTGTTTTTT
>once|TRBJ2-4|TRBV10-3|TRBD2
CAISERGGALAKNIQYF
TGTGCCATCAGTGAGAGGGGAGGGGCACTAGCCAAAAACATTCAGTACTTC
>.|TRBJ2-2|TRBV7-2|TRBD2
CASSPGLAGMGGELFF
TGTGCCAGCAGCCCGGGACTAGCGGGAATGGGCGGGGAGCTGTTTTTT
>.|TRBJ1-5|TRBV19|.
CASSIVGQRSNQPQHF
TGTGCCAGTAGTATAGTTGGGCAGAGAAGCAATCAGCCCCAGCATTTT
>.|TRBJ1-2|TRBV28|.
CASSPTFGQPWDGYTF
TGTGCCAGCAGTCCCACCTTCGGACAGCCTTGGGATGGCTACACCTTC
>.|TRBJ2-7|TRBV28|TRBD1
CASSFSPGTGMGEQYF
TGTGCCAGCAGTTTCTCTCCCGGGACAGGGATGGGCGAGCAGTACTTC
>few|TRBJ1-3|TRBV27|.
CASSFLSGNTIYF
TGTGCCAGCAGTTTTCTCTCTGGAAACACCATATATTTT
>.|TRBJ2-1|TRBV7-9|TRBD1
CASSPGQGAYEQFF
TGTGCCAGCAGCCCGGGACAGGGTGCGTATGAGCAGTTCTTC
>once|TRBJ1-4|TRBV6-5|.
CASGQGWEKLFF
TGTGCCAGCGGTCAGGGATGGGAAAAACTGTTTTTT
>.|TRBJ1-2|TRBV18|.
CASSATGNSNYGYTF
TGTGCCAGCTCAGCTACAGGGAATTCTAACTATGGCTACACCTTC
>.|TRBJ1-4|TRBV27|.
CASSLHPGVKLFF
TGTGCCAGCAGTTTGCATCCAGGGGTAAAACTGTTTTTT
>.|TRBJ2-2|TRBV9|.
CASSVEVSRSTGELFF
TGTGCCAGCAGCGTAGAAGTATCGAGGTCCACCGGGGAGCTGTTTTTT
>.|TRBJ1-6|TRBV6-6|.
CASSYWVADNSPLHF
TGTGCCAGCAGTTATTGGGTTGCGGATAATTCACCCCTCCACTTT
>.|TRBJ2-3|TRBV18|TRBD2
CASSRTGSGSLTDTQYF
TGTGCCAGCTCCCGAACGGGTAGCGGGAGTTTGACAGATACGCAGTATTTT
>.|TRBJ1-2|TRBV6-5|.
CANSREGVYGYTF
TGTGCCAACAGCAGGGAAGGGGTCTATGGCTACACCTTC
>.|TRBJ2-7|TRBV30|TRBD1
CAWSQGARTYEQYF
TGTGCCTGGAGCCAGGGGGCGAGAACCTACGAGCAGTACTTC
>.|TRBJ2-2|TRBV10-3|TRBD2
CAISSSDSGSGTGELFF
TGTGCCATCAGTTCTAGTGATAGCGGGAGTGGCACCGGGGAGCTGTTTTTT
>few|TRBJ1-2|TRBV7-8|.
CASSQNGENYGYTF
TGTGCCAGCAGCCAAAATGGGGAGAACTATGGCTACACCTTC